This T cell receptor beta chain was recovered during a study of shared clonotypes between healthy human individuals. CDR3 length: 15 amino acids. Trimming cost V 2 bases and J 12 bases; bases outside gene matches: 16. Per the germline V gene, CDR1 is GTSNPN and CDR2 is SVGIG (reference sequence). The naive CD8 subset, CD45RO-negative cells positively selected for CCR7, excluded terminally differentiated effector memory CD45RA+ cells. Generated by immunoSEQ multiplex PCR, the TCRdb table keeps only in-frame clones and is missing some. The sample lists roughly 1,800,000 clones, less than 95% occurring once.

What was sequenced was naive CD8+ T cells sorted from blood. The source is a man between 18 and 35 years old in good health. The chain recombines TRBV30 with TRBJ2-1, with 7 bases that match TRBD1. The CDR3 DNA sequence: TGTGCCTGGAGTATACAGGGGACGATCCCAGGGGTGCAGTTCTTC. Translation: CAWSIQGTIPGVQFF.